The 14 T cell receptor beta chains presented below share a single source sample, sequenced in a study of CD8+CD57+ T cells in acquired aplastic anemia. It was genomic DNA that served as the template for profiling TCR beta VDJ and CDR3. TCRdb reanalysed the reads using MiXCR and keeps one entry per CDR3 protein. There are 150,000 to 180,000 distinct CDR3 sequences in the sample; about 52% occur only once, and more than 10% lies in the top ten. All sequencing subjects had displayed CD8+CD57+ cell expansion on flow cytometry. Input material: sorted CD4+, CD8+, or CD8+CD57+ T cells (not recorded which) from PBMCs. The source of these receptors is a human donor with aplastic anemia.

This clonotype was seen at least ten times. V gene TRBV5-6 combines with J gene TRBJ1-2; D is ambiguous. Per germline, CDR1 SGHDT and CDR2 YYEEEE. The ends were cut back, 4 bases at V and 6 bases at J, with 16 bases in the middle. CDR3 size: 14 residues. CDR3 coding DNA: TGTGCCAGCAGCGGTGGGGTGGTAGGAGATGGCTACACCTTC. Protein: CASSGGVVGDGYTF. Supplemented by reference TRBV5-6 and TRBJ1-2, the full variable domain reads DAGVTQSPTHLIKTRGQQVTLRCSPKSGHDTVSWYQQALGQGPQFIFQYYEEEERQRGNFPDRFSGHQFPNYSSELNVNALLLGDSALYLCASSGGVVGDGYTFGSGTRLTVV.

This clonotype was seen at least ten times. J is TRBJ2-5 and V is TRBV2, with TRBD1 as a possible D gene (7 bases). Germline loops: CDR1 SNHLY, CDR2 FYNNEI. V lost 3 bases to trimming and J lost 5 bases, with 13 bases between them. CDR3 length: 14 amino acids. CDR3: CASSEEGRGETQYF. The CDR3 DNA sequence: TGTGCCAGCAGTGAGGAGGGCAGGGGGGAGACCCAGTACTTC.

This clonotype was seen repeatedly, ten times or more. The chain recombines TRBV2 with TRBJ2-7; TRBD2 is a possible D gene (7 bases). Between the trimmed V and J ends, which lost 5 bases and 3 bases, there was a span of 17 bases. The CDR3 has 15 amino acids. The V gene's germline CDR1 is SNHLY and CDR2 FYNNEI. CDR3 region: CASSSPGGAGYEQYF. DNA of the CDR3: TGTGCCAGCAGTTCCCCTGGGGGGGCGGGCTACGAGCAGTACTTC.

This clonotype occurred many times. At one boundary the junction diverges from the germline segment, which might be a read error. V gene TRBV14 combines with J gene TRBJ1-3, with D unresolved. This CDR3 contains 12 residues. Germline loops: CDR1 SGHDN, CDR2 FVKESK. The CDR3, as DNA: TGTGCCAGCAGCGAAGATAGAAACACCATATATTTT. As protein: CASSEDRNTIYF.

This sequence joins TRBV20-1 and TRBJ2-1, with 11 bases fitting TRBD2. J was trimmed by 9 bases and V by 5 bases; bases with no gene match: 9. CDR1 and CDR2 from the germline V gene are DFQATT and SNEGSKA (reference sequence). There are 14 residues in the CDR3. This CDR3 reads CSAPTSGGVGEQFF. DNA for the CDR3: TGCAGTGCTCCTACTAGCGGGGGTGTGGGTGAGCAGTTCTTC.

With respect to this clonotype: A much larger clone lies one base from this, so it may be a read error. The rearrangement joins TRBV13 to TRBJ2-7; 9 bases line up with TRBD1. Germline CDR1 and CDR2: PRHDT and FYEKMQ (reference sequence). This CDR3 is 17 amino acids long. CDR3 nucleotide sequence: TGTGCCAGCAGCTTCTCCCCGGGACAGGGTCCCTCGGGTGAGCGGTACTTC. Translating it yields CASSFSPGQGPSGERYF.

For the CDR3, the DNA is TGCGCCAGCAGCCTGAGGACAGGGCGAAACACCATATATTTT. Its translation: CASSLRTGRNTIYF. This chain links TRBV5-1 with TRBJ1-3; 8 positions agree with TRBD1. Germline V gene lookup returns CDR1 SGHRS and CDR2 YFSETQ. The V gene end was trimmed by 4 bases and the J gene end by 5 bases; junction bases not matched to a gene: 5. This CDR3 comprises 14 residues.

The chain employs TRBV10-2 and TRBJ2-3; 8 positions match TRBD2. Germline trimming cut 7 bases from V and 3 bases from J; bases unmatched to any gene: 9. Germline CDR1 is WSHSY and CDR2 is SAAADI. This CDR3 region has 15 residues. Here the CDR3 reads CASKRPGLGTDTQYF. For the CDR3, the DNA is TGCGCCAGCAAGAGACCGGGACTAGGAACAGATACGCAGTATTTT.

This clonotype occurred many times. This rearrangement joins TRBV6-2 or TRBV6-3 to TRBJ2-1; possible D gene TRBD1, 5 bases. Germline V gene lookup returns CDR1 MNHEY and CDR2 SVGEGT. The CDR3 is 12 amino acids. The ends were cut back, 6 bases at V and 10 bases at J, with 13 bases in the middle. This CDR3 is CASSLLRGEQFF. The CDR3 DNA is TGTGCCAGCAGCCTGTTAAGGGGCGAGCAGTTCTTC.

This clonotype was detected only a few times. A read error may be the cause here, since a much bigger clone is one base away. The V gene is TRBV12-3 or TRBV12-4, the J gene TRBJ1-6; 7 bases line up with TRBD1. The CDR3 extends over 16 amino acids. The DNA for the CDR3 is TGTGTCAGCAGCAGACAGGGTAGGGCCTATAATTCACCCCTCCACTTT. Translation gives CVSSRQGRAYNSPLHF.

The V gene is TRBV9, the J gene TRBJ2-7, with D perhaps matching TRBD1 (5 bases). Germline CDR1 is SGDLS and CDR2 is YYNGEE. V was clipped by 4 bases and J by 4 bases, with 9 bases between them. The CDR3 has 12 residues. The CDR3 protein is CASSPRQYEQYF. The CDR3 DNA sequence: TGTGCCAGCAGCCCCCGACAGTACGAGCAGTACTTC.

The chain carries TRBV25-1 and TRBJ2-7; 8 bases map to TRBD2. The CDR3 is made up of 16 amino acids. V lost 5 bases and J lost 0; bases outside the gene matches: 9. CDR1 is MGHDK, CDR2 SYGVNS, per germline. The CDR3, as DNA: TGTGCCAGCAGTTTTCAGCTAGCGGGTTACTCCTACGAGCAGTACTTC. Amino acids: CASSFQLAGYSYEQYF.

The rearrangement links TRBV2 to TRBJ1-6; no definite D call. Germline-derived CDR1 and CDR2 are SNHLY and FYNNEI. The V end lost 0 bases, the J end lost 10 bases, and 13 bases lay between the germline ends. The CDR3 is 15 amino acids. The DNA for the CDR3 is TGTGCCAGCAGTGAAGCGGGGAGGCTTGGCTCACCCCTCCACTTT. It translates to CASSEAGRLGSPLHF.

This chain links TRBV7-9 with TRBJ2-5; weak D call: TRBD1 (5 bases). V shed 1 base and J shed 9 bases, with 6 bases lying between them. Per the germline V gene, CDR1 is SEHNR and CDR2 is FQNEAQ (reference sequence). The CDR3 consists of 11 residues. The CDR3 DNA is TGTGCCAGCAGCTTAGTAGGGGCCCAGTACTTC. Translated: CASSLVGAQYF.